The 12 T cell receptor beta chains below all came from one sample that was sequenced in a study of early T cells in non-severe SARS-CoV-2 infection. TCRdb itself ran the 5' RACE reads through MiXCR, one entry per CDR3 protein. The sample consists of under 85,000 distinct CDR3 sequences, about 11% of them appearing once. The specimen sequenced was whole blood. All receptors derive from an adult who was a healthcare worker with PCR-confirmed SARS-CoV-2 infection or an uninfected control (not recorded which).

The chain recombines TRBV12-5 with TRBJ2-7; D unresolved. This CDR3 comprises 11 residues. Looked up from germline, CDR1 is LGHNT and CDR2 is FRNRAP. Trimming left V 6 bases short and J 6 bases short, with 9 bases between. The CDR3 region has the DNA TGTGCTAGTGGAGGTGGTGGCGAGCAGTACTTC. Residues: CASGGGGEQYF.

V is TRBV12-5 and J is TRBJ2-7; D is undetermined. This CDR3 contains 11 residues. Germline CDR1 and CDR2: LGHNT and FRNRAP. Between the trimmed V and J ends, which lost 6 bases and 2 bases, there was a span of 5 bases. Here the CDR3 DNA reads TGTGCTAGTGGCCCTACCTACGAGCAGTACTTC. It is translated as CASGPTYEQYF.

The J gene is TRBJ1-2, the V gene TRBV4-3; 7 positions match TRBD1. The junction had 6 bases not matched to a gene; V was cut back by 4 bases and J by 4 bases. CDR3 size: 14 residues. Germline V gene sequence: CDR1 LGHNA, CDR2 YSLEER. The DNA of the CDR3 is TGCGCCAGCAGCCCCAACAGGGGTACCTATGGCTACACCTTC. It is translated as CASSPNRGTYGYTF.

Regarding this clonotype: Germline and junction disagree at one end, which may indicate a read error. This chain joins TRBV18 and TRBJ2-3; TRBD2 is a possible D gene (6 bases). The CDR3 is made up of 15 amino acids. Per the germline V gene, CDR1 is KGHSH and CDR2 is LQKENI. This chain's CDR3 is CASSLMAGSIDTQYF. The CDR3 region has the DNA TGTGCCAGCTCACTGATGGCGGGGAGCATAGATACGCAGTATTTT.

This clonotype was counted a few times. The J gene is TRBJ2-1, the V gene TRBV11-2; no clear D gene. V gave up 0 bases and J gave up 6 bases, with 12 bases separating them. Germline V lookup: CDR1 SGHAT, CDR2 FQNNGV. The CDR3 contains 15 residues. The CDR3 DNA reads TGTGCCAGCAGCTTAGATCTACTGCCTTTCAATGAGCAGTTCTTC. Translating it yields CASSLDLLPFNEQFF. The entire variable domain, with the rest obtained from reference TRBV11-2 and TRBJ2-1, is as follows: EAGVAQSPRYKIIEKRQSVAFWCNPISGHATLYWYQQILGQGPKLLIQFQNNGVVDDSQLPKDRFSAERLKGVDSTLKIQPAKLEDSAVYLCASSLDLLPFNEQFFGPGTRLTVL.

The gene calls are TRBV5-1 and TRBJ2-7; possibly TRBD1 for D (6 bases). This CDR3 comprises 12 residues. Germline CDR1 is SGHRS and CDR2 is YFSETQ. V lost 0 bases, J lost 5 bases, and 6 bases lay in between. In nucleotides, the CDR3 is TGCGCCAGCAGCTTGGCAGGGGACGAGCAGTACTTC. Translating gives CASSLAGDEQYF.

In this sample, this clonotype turned up many times. The V gene is TRBV20-1, the J gene TRBJ2-3; TRBD2 matches 7 bases. The trim removed 0 bases at V and 3 bases at J, leaving 12 bases unmatched. This CDR3 spans 17 amino acids. Germline V gene lookup returns CDR1 DFQATT and CDR2 SNEGSKA (reference sequence). CDR3 DNA sequence: TGCAGTGCTAGAGACCCATGGGGGGGGGATCTAACAGATACGCAGTATTTT. This encodes CSARDPWGGDLTDTQYF.

This clonotype was counted at least ten times. The chain carries TRBV29-1 and TRBJ2-7, with TRBD2 matching over 7 bases. CDR1 and CDR2 from the germline V gene are SQVTM and ANQGSEA. V dropped 6 bases and J dropped 3; count of bases not matched to a gene: 20. This CDR3 region has 17 residues. The CDR3 reads CSVAHWTLGRVYYEQYF. The CDR3 DNA reads TGCAGCGTCGCGCACTGGACCTTGGGGAGGGTGTACTACGAGCAGTACTTC.

This clonotype was found many times. The chain has TRBV5-1 and TRBJ2-2, with no clear D. The CDR3 runs 16 residues. Germline assignment: CDR1 SGHRS and CDR2 YFSETQ. V was shortened by 0 bases and J by 0 bases, with 9 bases between the two germline ends. CDR3 region: CASSLGQVSNTGELFF. The CDR3 nucleotides are TGCGCCAGCAGCTTGGGGCAGGTATCGAACACCGGGGAGCTGTTTTTT. Full variable domain (remainder filled in from reference TRBV5-1 and TRBJ2-2): KAGVTQTPRYLIKTRGQQVTLSCSPISGHRSVSWYQQTPGQGLQFLFEYFSETQRNKGNFPGRFSGRQFSNSRSEMNVSTLELGDSALYLCASSLGQVSNTGELFFGEGSRLTVL.

This chain links TRBV27 with TRBJ2-7, with a tentative D call TRBD1 (6 bases). The V gene's germline CDR1 is MNHEY and CDR2 SMNVEV (reference sequence). The CDR3 has 16 amino acids. Trimming removed 5 bases from V and 3 bases from J, with 20 bases in between. The CDR3 DNA reads as TGTGCCAGCAGTCTCCATCAAAGGCAGGGGAGCTACGAGCAGTACTTC. It codes for CASSLHQRQGSYEQYF.

The genes are TRBV4-1 and TRBJ2-7; 10 nucleotides match TRBD2. This CDR3 comprises 17 residues. Germline V lookup: CDR1 MGHRA, CDR2 YSYEKL. After removal of 0 bases from V and 3 bases from J, the junction contained 8 bases not matched to a gene. The CDR3 sequence: CASSQEGRTSGRYEQYF. CDR3 coding DNA: TGCGCCAGCAGCCAAGAAGGAAGGACTAGCGGACGCTACGAGCAGTACTTC.

This clonotype was observed many times. The genes are TRBV29-1 and TRBJ1-1, with D perhaps matching TRBD1 (5 bases). The V and J ends lost 5 bases and 0 bases respectively, with 16 bases between them. Germline CDR1 SQVTM, CDR2 ANQGSEA. This CDR3 has 15 amino acids. This CDR3 is CSVFTGGPMNTEAFF. CDR3 DNA sequence: TGCAGCGTTTTCACCGGGGGACCGATGAACACTGAAGCTTTCTTT.